The next 20 T cell receptor beta chains were all read from a single sample in a study of blood T cells in healthy people across ages (dated by TCRdb to the mid-2010s). Library creation used 5' RACE. Sequencing instrument: Illumina HiSeq 2500. The second PCR ran for about 7 to 11 cycles and used a J-beta primer mix along with a sample-barcoded 5' primer. TCRdb handled the public reads itself, with Q25 trimming in fastp and clone calling in MiXCR, and kept productive beta chains. For every CDR3 protein sequence, its rows merge into one entry that carries the most common genes and DNA. The sample has 660,000 or so distinct CDR3 sequences on record, under 70% of them singletons. The ten largest make up roughly 34% of the sample. Sequenced: blood. Every receptor here comes from a man in his 60s in good health.

This clonotype has a single count. Lacking the conserved final phenylalanine or tryptophan, this CDR3 likely reflects a read error. No DNA is shown, since the ends of the CDR3 on it are uncertain; the CDR3 is the one TCRdb lists. The chain couples TRBV5-1 to TRBJ2-1; TRBD2, the table's D call, lacks a check against the DNA. The CDR3 length equals 12 residues, ends included. Germline loops: CDR1 SGHRS, CDR2 YFSETQ. The CDR3 is CASRVGLNEQHL.

The J gene is TRBJ2-2, the V gene TRBV10-1; either TRBD1 or TRBD2 may supply D (5 bases each). V dropped 9 bases and J dropped 1 base, with 21 bases sitting between them. Per germline, CDR1 WNHNN and CDR2 SYGVQD (reference sequence). The CDR3 has 17 amino acids. As DNA, the CDR3 is TGCGCCAGAAACCGGGACCCGAAGACGCGGAACACCGGGGAGCTGTTTTTT. Translation: CARNRDPKTRNTGELFF.

This clonotype was observed a few times. V usage is TRBV2 and J usage is TRBJ1-2; D unresolved. CDR1 is SNHLY and CDR2 is FYNNEI in the germline V gene. This CDR3 is built from 15 residues. V was cut by 1 base and J by 8 bases, with 17 bases left in between. The CDR3 loop reads CASSEGRTSRRGYTF. CDR3 sequence (DNA): TGTGCCAGCAGTGAAGGTCGGACCTCACGTCGGGGCTACACCTTC.

This chain links TRBV9 with TRBJ2-2; no firm D call. CDR1 and CDR2 (germline): SGDLS, YYNGEE. The CDR3 extends over 15 amino acids. The V end was cut by 4 bases, the J end by 6 bases, with 16 bases between. CDR3 coding DNA: TGTGCCAGCAGCCCACGCCGGGTGGGCTCCGGGGAGCTGTTTTTT. It is translated as CASSPRRVGSGELFF. Combining the CDR3 with reference TRBV9 and TRBJ2-2 gives the whole variable domain DSGVTQTPKHLITATGQRVTLRCSPRSGDLSVYWYQQSLDQGLQFLIQYYNGEERAKGNILERFSAQQFPDLHSELNLSSLELGDSALYFCASSPRRVGSGELFFGEGSRLTVL.

V is TRBV18 and J is TRBJ2-3, with no clear D. V lost 0 bases, J lost 3 bases, and 7 bases lay in between. Germline V gives CDR1 KGHSH, CDR2 LQKENI. CDR3 length: 14 residues. The CDR3 DNA follows: TGTGCCAGCTCACCACCCAGCCGTACAGATACGCAGTATTTT. It codes for CASSPPSRTDTQYF.

V is TRBV14 and J is TRBJ2-1, with D maybe TRBD1 (6 bases). In germline, CDR1 is SGHDN, CDR2 FVKESK. Trimming shortened V by 4 bases and J by 4 bases, and 17 bases separated the two germline ends. This CDR3 contains 16 residues. DNA of the CDR3: TGTGCCAGCAGCCGCCGATTAGGGGGAGTGTACAATGAGCAGTTCTTC. It specifies CASSRRLGGVYNEQFF.

This clonotype was counted between two and nine times. Compared with germline, one end of the junction differs, possibly owing to a read error. The rearrangement uses TRBV5-1 and TRBJ2-1; tentatively, D is TRBD1 (6 bases). The length of the CDR3 is 15 residues. Germline-derived CDR1 and CDR2 are SGHRS and YFSETQ. CDR3 protein: CASSPQGSSYNEQFF. Here the CDR3 DNA reads TGTGCCAGCAGTCCACAGGGCAGCTCCTACAATGAGCAGTTCTTC.

This clonotype was observed a few times. The chain combines TRBV10-2 with TRBJ1-1; tentatively, D is TRBD1 (5 bases). V was trimmed by 0 bases and J by 10 bases, leaving 18 bases between them. Germline V gene lookup returns CDR1 WSHSY and CDR2 SAAADI. This CDR3 has 15 residues. CDR3 DNA: TGCGCCAGCAGTGAGTCGAAGGGAGGGAAGGGGACAGCTTTCTTT. Translating it yields CASSESKGGKGTAFF.

About this clonotype: Mismatch with germline at one junction end may stem from a read error. The V call is TRBV12-3 or TRBV12-4, the J call TRBJ2-5; 7 bases align to TRBD1. The length of the CDR3 is 13 residues. The CDR3 coding sequence is TGTGCCAGCAGTTCGACAGGGTTAGAGACCCGGTACTTC. The encoded protein is CASSSTGLETRYF.

The chain combines TRBV2 with TRBJ2-5; 9 bases match TRBD2. The germline gives CDR1 SNHLY, CDR2 FYNNEI. The CDR3 sequence is 15 residues long. V dropped 7 bases and J dropped 4; count of bases not matched to a gene: 10. CDR3 amino acids: CASTQAGTSRETQYF. DNA for the CDR3: TGTGCCAGCACTCAGGCCGGGACTAGCAGAGAGACCCAGTACTTC.

In its sample, this clonotype was seen a few times. The chain combines TRBV7-2 with TRBJ1-1; D is undetermined. Germline V gene lookup returns CDR1 SGHTA and CDR2 FQGNSA. CDR3 length equals 13 residues. Trimming left V 3 bases short and J 5 bases short, with 10 bases between. The CDR3 region is CASSFAGGTEAFF. The CDR3 nucleotides are TGTGCCAGCAGCTTTGCTGGTGGGACTGAAGCTTTCTTT.

About this clonotype itself: Sequence at one end of the junction differs from germline and may be a read error. The V call is TRBV29-1, the J call TRBJ1-1; D not resolved. Germline assignment: CDR1 SQVTM and CDR2 ANQGSEA. There are 15 residues in the CDR3. Here the CDR3 reads CGVRPDRVTNTEAFF. The CDR3, as DNA: TGCGGCGTTAGGCCCGACCGGGTAACCAACACTGAAGCTTTCTTT.

The rearrangement links TRBV9 to TRBJ2-3; D is unclear. Germline CDR1 reads SGDLS; CDR2 reads YYNGEE. The CDR3 totals 14 residues. The germline V and J ends were trimmed by 4 bases and 5 bases, with 14 bases remaining between them. In DNA form, the CDR3 reads TGTGCCAGCAGCTCTCGCCCCTCAGGAGATACGCAGTATTTT. Translation gives CASSSRPSGDTQYF.

This clonotype was counted at least ten times. This sequence may be a read error, since a much larger clone differs from it by one base. The rearrangement joins TRBV5-1 to TRBJ2-1; D perhaps matches TRBD2 (5 bases). With the DNA end fitting TRBJ2-7 better, the J assignment may be wrong. The CDR3 totals 14 residues. Germline V CDR1 and CDR2: SGHRS, YFSETQ. CDR3 sequence reads: CASSSWSGYNEQYF. The CDR3 bases are TGCGCCAGCAGCTCCTGGAGCGGATACAATGAGCAGTACTTC.

The chain carries TRBV4-2 and TRBJ1-6; D might be TRBD1 (5 bases). V gave up 1 base and J gave up 7 bases, with 8 bases separating them. The CDR3 runs to 14 residues. The germline V gene encodes CDR1 LGHNA and CDR2 YNFKEQ. The CDR3: CASSQASGNSPLHF. CDR3 sequence (DNA): TGTGCCAGCAGCCAAGCGTCAGGGAATTCACCCCTCCACTTT.

This clonotype was found a few times. The rearrangement uses TRBV7-9 and TRBJ2-5; 7 bases align to TRBD2. Germline V gene data show CDR1 as SEHNR and CDR2 as FQNEAQ (reference sequence). With V trimmed by 5 bases and J by 5 bases, 11 bases remained unmatched. CDR3 length: 15 amino acids. CDR3 residues: CASSPQLGEGETQYF. The DNA of the CDR3 is TGTGCCAGCAGCCCCCAGCTAGGGGAGGGGGAGACCCAGTACTTC. Combining the CDR3 with reference TRBV7-9 and TRBJ2-5 gives the whole variable domain DTGVSQNPRHKITKRGQNVTFRCDPISEHNRLYWYRQTLGQGPEFLTYFQNEAQLEKSRLLSDRFSAERPKGSFSTLEIQRTEQGDSAMYLCASSPQLGEGETQYFGPGTRLLVL.

The genes are TRBV3-1 and TRBJ1-1; D is perhaps TRBD1 (6 bases). CDR3 length: 16 amino acids. Germline V gene sequence: CDR1 LGHDT, CDR2 YNNKEL (reference sequence). V was pared by 5 bases and J by 8 bases, with 24 bases between. This chain's CDR3 is CASSTRLDSGTEEAFF. In DNA form, the CDR3 reads TGTGCCAGCAGCACTCGGCTGGACAGCGGAACCGAGGAAGCTTTCTTT.

V usage is TRBV6-2 or TRBV6-3 and J usage is TRBJ2-5, with unresolved D. V was clipped by 0 bases and J by 0 bases, with 5 bases between them. Germline V lookup: CDR1 MNHEY, CDR2 SVGEGT. CDR3 length: 14 amino acids. The CDR3 reads CASSYSSHQETQYF. The CDR3 DNA is TGTGCCAGCAGTTACTCTTCCCACCAAGAGACCCAGTACTTC.

The chain combines TRBV4-1 with TRBJ1-1; D remains ambiguous. Germline CDR1 and CDR2: MGHRA and YSYEKL. This CDR3 has 13 residues. Trimming took 1 base from V and 5 from J, leaving 8 bases between them. The CDR3 nucleotides read TGCGCCAGCAGCCAAGGGTTGTGGACTGAAGCTTTCTTT. Its translation is CASSQGLWTEAFF.

Turning to this clonotype: A read error is possible here, since a much larger clone lies one base away. The chain carries TRBV5-1 and TRBJ1-4, with 10 bases matching TRBD1. Germline V gene sequence: CDR1 SGHRS, CDR2 YFSETQ. The CDR3 extends over 14 amino acids. CDR3 DNA sequence: TGCGCCAGCAGCCCCGGGACAGGGGATGAAGAACTGTTTTTT. Translated: CASSPGTGDEELFF.